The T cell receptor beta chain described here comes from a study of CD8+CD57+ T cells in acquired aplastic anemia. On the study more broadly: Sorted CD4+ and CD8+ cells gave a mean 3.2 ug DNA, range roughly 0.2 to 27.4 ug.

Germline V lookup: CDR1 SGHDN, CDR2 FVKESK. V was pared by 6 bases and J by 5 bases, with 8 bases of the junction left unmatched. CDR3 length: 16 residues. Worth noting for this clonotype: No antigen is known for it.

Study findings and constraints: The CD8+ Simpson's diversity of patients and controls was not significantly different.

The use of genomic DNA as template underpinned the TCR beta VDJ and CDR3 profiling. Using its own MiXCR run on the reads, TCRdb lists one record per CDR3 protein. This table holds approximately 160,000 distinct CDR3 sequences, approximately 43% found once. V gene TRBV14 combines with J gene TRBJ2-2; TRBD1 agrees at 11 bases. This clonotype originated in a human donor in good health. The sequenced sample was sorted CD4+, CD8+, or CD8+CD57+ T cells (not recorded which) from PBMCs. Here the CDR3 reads CASRLGQGVNTGELFF. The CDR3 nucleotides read TGTGCCAGCAGACTGGGACAGGGGGTGAATACCGGGGAGCTGTTTTTT.